The 24 T cell receptor beta chains below were found in one sample sequenced in a study of blood T cell repertoires in COVID-19. Profiled with immunoSEQ multiplex PCR; TCRdb holds only in-frame clones, not every one. The sample lists about 130,000 clones, 85% occurring once. The sequencing input was peripheral blood. The receptor source for this set is a woman of 80 years or more with acute or convalescent COVID-19.

V usage is TRBV3-1 (or the pseudogene TRBV3-2) and J usage is TRBJ1-1; D is uncertain. Trimming removed 4 bases from V and 0 bases from J, with 9 bases in between. CDR1 and CDR2 from the germline V gene are LGHDT and YNNKEL (reference sequence). This CDR3 region has 14 residues. As DNA, the CDR3 is TGTGCCAGCAGCCGACAAAACATGAACACTGAAGCTTTCTTT. This gives the protein CASSRQNMNTEAFF.

This chain joins TRBV6-2 or TRBV6-3 and TRBJ1-5; D uncertain. V lost 1 base to trimming and J lost 4 bases, with 8 bases between them. Germline V gives CDR1 MNHEY, CDR2 SVGEGT. This CDR3 spans 14 amino acids. For the CDR3, the DNA is TGTGCCAGCAGTTACTACACGGAGAATCAGCCCCAGCATTTT. Encoded protein: CASSYYTENQPQHF.

The chain uses TRBV6-2 or TRBV6-3 and TRBJ2-1, with 8 bases matching TRBD2. J was trimmed by 4 bases and V by 3 bases; bases with no gene match: 8. This CDR3 region has 16 residues. CDR1 MNHEY and CDR2 SVGEGT come from the germline V gene. CDR3 region: CASSYPVGGGYNEQFF. CDR3 sequence (DNA): TGTGCCAGCAGTTATCCTGTCGGGGGGGGTTACAATGAGCAGTTCTTC.

This clone was found a few times. The V call is TRBV5-1, the J call TRBJ1-2; maybe TRBD1 (6 bases). Germline CDR1 SGHRS, CDR2 YFSETQ. CDR3 size: 13 residues. V gave up 1 base and J gave up 5 bases, with 9 bases separating them. CDR3 amino acids: CASSLRTDYGYTF. DNA of the CDR3: TGCGCCAGCAGCTTGAGGACAGATTATGGCTACACCTTC.

The V call is TRBV6-5, the J call TRBJ1-2, with 9 bases lining up with TRBD1. CDR1 and CDR2 (germline): MNHEY, SVGAGI. The junction had 4 bases not matched to a gene; V was cut back by 4 bases and J by 1 base. The length of the CDR3 is 15 residues. The CDR3 DNA reads TGTGCCAGCAGTTCCTGGACAGGGGATAACTATGGCTACACCTTC. It translates to CASSSWTGDNYGYTF.

This clone was recorded once. The chain has TRBV7-3 and TRBJ2-3; 7 nucleotides align to TRBD2. The trim removed 3 bases at V and 2 bases at J, leaving 5 bases unmatched. CDR3 length: 15 amino acids. Germline values: CDR1 SGHTA, CDR2 FQGTGA. The CDR3, as DNA: TGTGCCAGCAGCTTGGACCGGGACTACACAGATACGCAGTATTTT. Encoded protein: CASSLDRDYTDTQYF.

The chain has TRBV10-3 and TRBJ1-3; D may be TRBD1 (5 bases). Germline assignment: CDR1 ENHRY and CDR2 SYGVKD. Trimming took off 0 bases at V and 4 bases at J, with 10 bases between the two ends. The CDR3 is 15 residues long. The CDR3 here is CAISESAGSGNTIYF. In DNA, the CDR3 is TGTGCCATCAGTGAGTCGGCAGGGTCAGGAAACACCATATATTTT.

This chain links TRBV6-2 or TRBV6-3 with TRBJ1-1; D is perhaps TRBD1 (5 bases). V lost 5 bases to trimming and J lost 0 bases, with 22 bases between them. CDR3 length: 18 residues. Germline V gene sequence: CDR1 MNHEY, CDR2 SVGEGT. CDR3 sequence: CASSKTTGTYKMNTEAFF. The CDR3 DNA reads as TGTGCCAGCAGTAAGACCACCGGGACTTACAAAATGAACACTGAAGCTTTCTTT.

The V gene is TRBV5-1, the J gene TRBJ1-2; TRBD1 matches 10 bases. This CDR3 has 21 amino acids. The V gene's germline CDR1 is SGHRS and CDR2 YFSETQ. V was pared by 4 bases and J by 0 bases, with 21 bases of the junction left unmatched. Written as DNA, the CDR3 is TGCGCCAGCAGCCCTCAATCTCCTATGACAGGGGGCGGCTTTTCTAACTATGGCTACACCTTC. Protein: CASSPQSPMTGGGFSNYGYTF.

The rearrangement links TRBV5-6 to TRBJ1-1; 9 bases match TRBD1. From germline, CDR1 is SGHDT and CDR2 YYEEEE. V was pared by 2 bases and J by 2 bases, with 1 base of the junction left unmatched. The CDR3 consists of 14 residues. CDR3 bases: TGTGCCAGCAGCTTACAGGGGGCAAACACTGAAGCTTTCTTT. Its protein product is CASSLQGANTEAFF.

The rearrangement links TRBV3-1 (or the pseudogene TRBV3-2) to TRBJ2-2; a weak D match, TRBD2 (5 bases). The CDR3 spans 16 residues. Trimming pared 4 bases from V and 2 bases from J, leaving 14 bases between. From germline, CDR1 is LGHDT and CDR2 YNNKEL (reference sequence). The CDR3 bases are TGTGCCAGCAGCCCGAGGGAAGGGAGAAACACCGGGGAGCTGTTTTTT. It specifies CASSPREGRNTGELFF.

This clone was seen only a few times. V is TRBV4-1 and J is TRBJ1-1; TRBD1 aligns across 9 bases. V trimming: 4 bases; J trimming: 10 bases; junction bases outside the gene matches: 22. The CDR3 sequence is 18 residues long. From germline, CDR1 is MGHRA and CDR2 YSYEKL. In DNA form, the CDR3 reads TGCGCCAGCAGCCCCCCGCCCGGGCGGGACAGGGTCCTCTTCGGAGCTTTCTTT. Protein sequence: CASSPPPGRDRVLFGAFF.

The CDR3 sequence: CASGLGVAYGYTF. In DNA, the CDR3 is TGTGCCAGCGGTCTCGGGGTAGCGTATGGCTACACCTTC. The chain uses TRBV2 and TRBJ1-2; D is ambiguous. The length of the CDR3 is 13 residues. Germline CDR1 is SNHLY and CDR2 is FYNNEI. Trimming shortened V by 8 bases and J by 5 bases, and 15 bases separated the two germline ends.

This clone occurred once. The rearrangement joins TRBV7-9 to TRBJ1-1, with 10 nucleotides matching TRBD1. There are 14 residues in the CDR3. Germline trimming cut 1 base from V and 5 bases from J; bases unmatched to any gene: 1. CDR1 is SEHNR and CDR2 is FQNEAQ in the germline V gene (reference sequence). The CDR3 region is CASSLGGQGTEAFF. CDR3 sequence (DNA): TGTGCCAGCAGCTTAGGGGGACAGGGGACTGAAGCTTTCTTT.

The chain recombines TRBV20-1 with TRBJ1-1; 7 bases line up with TRBD1. The CDR3 sequence is 11 residues long. Germline loops: CDR1 DFQATT, CDR2 SNEGSKA (reference sequence). V was clipped by 8 bases and J by 5 bases; unmatched bases: 5. The CDR3 region is CSLRGRTEAFF. CDR3 sequence (DNA): TGCAGTTTAAGGGGGCGGACTGAAGCTTTCTTT.

This clone was seen a single time. The chain employs TRBV24-1 and TRBJ2-2, with D perhaps matching TRBD1 (6 bases). Looked up from germline, CDR1 is KGHDR and CDR2 is SFDVKD. The CDR3 is 14 amino acids. Deletions cut 4 bases from V and 9 bases from J, with 14 bases between. The DNA for the CDR3 is TGTGCCACCAGTGAGTCTTCAGGGGACCGGGAGCTGTTTTTT. As protein: CATSESSGDRELFF.

The chain couples TRBV29-1 to TRBJ1-1, with 8 bases lining up with TRBD1. J gave up 5 bases and V 8 bases, and 10 bases lay outside the gene matches. CDR3 length: 13 residues. In germline, CDR1 is SQVTM, CDR2 ANQGSEA. The CDR3 bases are TGCAGCTCCATATACAGGGGGAATACTGAAGCTTTCTTT. This gives the protein CSSIYRGNTEAFF.

With regard to this clone: Other nucleotide sequences from this sample produce the same CDR3. V usage is TRBV5-1 and J usage is TRBJ2-2, with no clear D. The CDR3 loop spans 12 amino acids. Trimming stripped 4 bases from V and 2 bases from J, with 3 bases between. CDR1 and CDR2 from the germline V gene are SGHRS and YFSETQ. The CDR3 spells CASSLNTGELFF. The CDR3 region has the DNA TGCGCCAGCAGCCTAAACACCGGGGAGCTGTTTTTT.

This clone was counted once. J is TRBJ1-5 and V is TRBV19; TRBD1 agrees at 11 bases. J gave up 7 bases and V 3 bases, and 5 bases lay outside the gene matches. Germline V gene data show CDR1 as LNHDA and CDR2 as SQIVND (reference sequence). There are 15 residues in the CDR3. In DNA form, the CDR3 reads TGTGCCAGTAGTATTCCGGGACAGGGGGACCAGCCCCAGCATTTT. Amino acid sequence: CASSIPGQGDQPQHF.

The V call is TRBV3-1 (or the pseudogene TRBV3-2), the J call TRBJ1-3; 8 positions agree with TRBD1. The germline gives CDR1 LGHDT, CDR2 YNNKEL (reference sequence). The CDR3 sequence is 16 residues long. Losses at the gene ends were 4 bases for V and 0 bases for J; bases not matched to a gene: 5. Here the CDR3 reads CASSRTGTSSGNTIYF. DNA of the CDR3: TGTGCCAGCAGCCGGACAGGGACCTCCTCTGGAAACACCATATATTTT.

J is TRBJ1-5 and V is TRBV6-2 or TRBV6-3; 8 nucleotides line up with TRBD1. The CDR3 spans 17 residues. Germline loops: CDR1 MNHEY, CDR2 SVGEGT. After removal of 2 bases from V and 0 bases from J, the junction contained 6 bases not matched to a gene. CDR3 region: CASSYGTGSYSNQPQHF. Written as DNA, the CDR3 is TGTGCCAGCAGTTACGGGACAGGCTCTTATAGCAATCAGCCCCAGCATTTT.

CDR3 residues: CSASLSRDEQFF. CDR3 DNA: TGCAGTGCTAGTCTAAGCCGCGATGAGCAGTTCTTC. The gene calls are TRBV20-1 and TRBJ2-1; D call uncertain. Trimming cost V 3 bases and J 8 bases, with 11 bases left between them. This CDR3 spans 12 amino acids. Germline CDR1 reads DFQATT; CDR2 reads SNEGSKA (reference sequence).

This clone was found once. The chain has TRBV19 and TRBJ1-2; D is perhaps TRBD1 (6 bases). V was shortened by 10 bases and J by 0 bases, with 12 bases between the two germline ends. The CDR3 runs to 13 residues. Germline lookup yields CDR1 LNHDA and CDR2 SQIVND (reference sequence). The CDR3: CATQRQANYGYTF. In nucleotides, the CDR3 is TGTGCCACCCAGAGACAGGCTAACTATGGCTACACCTTC.

The CDR3 bases are TGTGCCAGCAGTGTGGGGGGGGGCAATCAGCCCCAGCATTTT. Translating it yields CASSVGGGNQPQHF. The J gene is TRBJ1-5, the V gene TRBV2, with D perhaps TRBD1 (5 bases). V lost 4 bases and J lost 2, with 9 bases in between. The CDR3 totals 14 residues. Germline V gene lookup returns CDR1 SNHLY and CDR2 FYNNEI.